The rows below give T cell receptor beta chains drawn from one sample of a study of T-cell memory formation after mild COVID-19. One entry per CDR3 protein results from TCRdb running MiXCR on the 5' RACE reads. The sample records about 200,000 distinct CDR3 sequences, more than 15% being singletons. The source material was PBMCs or a T cell subset sorted from them (not recorded which). Receptors originate from an adult woman who had mild COVID-19 (a few samples of this study predate the infection). Cell type and time point are not known. Both conserved end residues are part of each CDR3. A D gene is named only where the DNA matches it firmly. A row's size may be missing; if present it is once, few, many or a size class.

j_gene,abundance,v_gene,d_gene,CDR3nt,CDR3aa
TRBJ2-2,NA,TRBV5-1,NA,TGCGCCAGCAGCTTGGGGGACCCGAACACCGGGGAGCTGTTTTTT,CASSLGDPNTGELFF
TRBJ2-3,few,TRBV7-6,TRBD2,TGTGCCAGCAGCTCCCGACTAGCAGCCAGCACAGATACGCAGTATTTT,CASSSRLAASTDTQYF
TRBJ1-2,NA,TRBV20-1,TRBD1,TGCAGTGCTACACAGGGGCGTGGCTACACCTTC,CSATQGRGYTF
TRBJ2-7,few,TRBV5-1,NA,TGCGCCAGCTCTCCTGCCAACTCCTACGAGCAGTACTTC,CASSPANSYEQYF
TRBJ2-7,NA,TRBV7-3,NA,TGTGCCAGCAGCTACCGACAGCTCTACGAGCAGTACTTC,CASSYRQLYEQYF
TRBJ1-2,few,TRBV4-1,NA,TGCGCCAGCAGCCAACCTCGCGCGGCGGGAGCGGGCTATGGCTACACCTTC,CASSQPRAAGAGYGYTF
TRBJ1-5,NA,TRBV7-9,NA,TGTGCCAGCAGTCACGGGAATAGCAATCAGCCCCAGCATTTT,CASSHGNSNQPQHF
TRBJ2-3,few,TRBV7-9,NA,TGTGCCAGCAGTAAAGAGAGGACAGATACGCAGTATTTT,CASSKERTDTQYF
TRBJ2-7,NA,TRBV4-1,NA,TGCGCCAGCAGCCAAGACAGAGTCGGTCACGAGCAGTACTTC,CASSQDRVGHEQYF
TRBJ1-5,NA,TRBV7-2,NA,TGTGCCAGCAGCTTAGCGCCGGGTGGGAGTCAGCCCCAGCATTTT,CASSLAPGGSQPQHF
TRBJ1-5,few,TRBV12-3/TRBV12-4,NA,TGTGCCAGCAGTTTACAGCTGGGTCAGCCCCAGCATTTT,CASSLQLGQPQHF
TRBJ2-7,few,TRBV9,TRBD2,TGTGCCAGCAGCGGGACTAGCGGGACCGAGCAGTACTTC,CASSGTSGTEQYF
TRBJ2-1,many,TRBV20-1,NA,TGCAGTGCTAGAGATCATGGCTCCGGCGCCTACAATGAGCAGTTCTTC,CSARDHGSGAYNEQFF
TRBJ2-3,few,TRBV5-1,TRBD2,TGCGCCAGCAGCTTCAGCGGGAGCCCCACAGATACGCAGTATTTT,CASSFSGSPTDTQYF
TRBJ1-1,few,TRBV6-5,NA,TGTGCCAGCACCTATGAGGGAAACACTGAAGCTTTCTTT,CASTYEGNTEAFF
TRBJ2-5,few,TRBV4-3,NA,TGCGCCAGCAGCCACGGACACCAAGAGACCCAGTACTTC,CASSHGHQETQYF
TRBJ2-3,NA,TRBV18,TRBD1,TGTGCCAGCTCATCGGGACAGATCATCACAGATACGCAGTATTTT,CASSSGQIITDTQYF
TRBJ2-3,NA,TRBV4-2,NA,TGTGCCAGCAGCCTCGATTCAGCTAGCACAGATACGCAGTATTTT,CASSLDSASTDTQYF
TRBJ2-5,few,TRBV5-6,NA,TGTGCCAGCAGCTTGGCCCCAGACTTTAGGGCCCAGTACTTC,CASSLAPDFRAQYF
TRBJ1-2,NA,TRBV7-9,NA,TGTGCCAGCAGCCCGCAGGCCTATGGCTACACCTTC,CASSPQAYGYTF
TRBJ1-5,few,TRBV18,NA,TGTGCCAGCTCAAGCCAGGATAGCAATCAGCCCCAGCATTTT,CASSSQDSNQPQHF
TRBJ1-5,NA,TRBV20-1,TRBD1,TGCAGTGCTAGAGGAACAGGGGACCGGGCACAGCCCCAGCATTTT,CSARGTGDRAQPQHF
TRBJ1-5,NA,TRBV2,NA,TGTGCCAGCAATCCGGACAGAAATCAGCCCCAGCATTTT,CASNPDRNQPQHF
TRBJ1-3,few,TRBV10-3,NA,TGTGCCATCAGGGTAGGACAACCTGGAAACACCATATATTTT,CAIRVGQPGNTIYF
TRBJ2-5,NA,TRBV5-1,NA,TGCGCCAGCAGCTTGTTCAAGGGCTTAGAGACCCAGTACTTC,CASSLFKGLETQYF
TRBJ1-2,NA,TRBV10-3,NA,TGTGCCATCAGTGCCCAGGGAGTGAGGACCTTC,CAISAQGVRTF
TRBJ1-2,NA,TRBV7-2,NA,TGTGCCAGCAGCTTAAATCGGGGGGCCGGGGGCTACACCTTC,CASSLNRGAGGYTF
TRBJ1-6,NA,TRBV19,NA,TGTGCCAGTAACACCCGGGACAACCAATGGTCACCCCTCCACTTT,CASNTRDNQWSPLHF
TRBJ2-1,few,TRBV21-1,NA,TGTGCCAGCAGCAAAGGGGAGCGGCCAAATGAGCAGTTCTTC,CASSKGERPNEQFF
TRBJ2-1,NA,TRBV4-1,NA,TGCGCCAGCAGCCAAGTGGATATGGGGCTTACCTACAATGAGCAGTTCTTC,CASSQVDMGLTYNEQFF
TRBJ2-7,NA,TRBV15,NA,TGTGCCACCAGCAGACCTAGGGGGGGGCTCGGCGAGCAGTACTTC,CATSRPRGGLGEQYF
TRBJ1-6,NA,TRBV10-3,NA,TGTGCCACCCGCGGCTTGGAAAATTCACCCCTCCACTTT,CATRGLENSPLHF
TRBJ2-7,few,TRBV2,NA,TGTGCCAGCAGCCCCCAGACCTACGGGGCCTACGAGCAGTACTTC,CASSPQTYGAYEQYF
TRBJ2-7,NA,TRBV2,NA,TGTGCCAGCAGCCCTGTCCAGTCCTACGAGCAGTACTTC,CASSPVQSYEQYF
TRBJ1-4,NA,TRBV24-1,NA,TGTGCCACCGCTGCGCAGGGAACTAATGAAAAACTGTTTTTT,CATAAQGTNEKLFF
TRBJ1-2,NA,TRBV24-1,NA,TGTGCCACCTCCTTGACAGGAGGGTATGGCTACACCTTC,CATSLTGGYGYTF
TRBJ1-2,NA,TRBV9,NA,TGTGCCAGCAGCGTAGCTACGGGGGGGACGGTCACCTTC,CASSVATGGTVTF
TRBJ2-2,NA,TRBV10-3,NA,TGTGCCACCAGAAACAGGGTAACCGGGGAGCTGTTTTTT,CATRNRVTGELFF
TRBJ2-5,few,TRBV28,NA,TGTGCCAGCACCCCAGGGGCCAAAGAGACCCAGTACTTC,CASTPGAKETQYF
TRBJ2-3,many,TRBV30,TRBD1,TGTGCCTGGAGTCCCCGGGACAGGGGGTTCACAGATACGCAGTATTTT,CAWSPRDRGFTDTQYF
TRBJ2-7,few,TRBV29-1,NA,TGCAGCGTCGCGAGCAAAAGCGTCTCCTACGAGCAGTACTTC,CSVASKSVSYEQYF
TRBJ2-1,few,TRBV20-1,NA,TGCAGTGCAACCCAACGGAGGGGCCAGAGCTCCTACAATGAGCAGTTCTTC,CSATQRRGQSSYNEQFF
TRBJ2-2,NA,TRBV12-3/TRBV12-4,NA,TGTGCCAGCAGTCCCAGGGCGCCCGGGGAGCTGTTTTTT,CASSPRAPGELFF
TRBJ1-1,few,TRBV19,NA,TGTGCCAGTAGAACTTGGAGGGGCTTTATGAACACTGAAGCTTTCTTT,CASRTWRGFMNTEAFF
TRBJ2-5,NA,TRBV11-2,NA,TGTGCCAGCAGCTCGGTTACGGGGTGGGAGACCCAGTACTTC,CASSSVTGWETQYF
TRBJ2-7,few,TRBV6-5,NA,TGTGCCAGCAGCGTCGGCGGACTCTCCTACGAGCAGTACTTC,CASSVGGLSYEQYF
TRBJ2-1,NA,TRBV4-1,NA,TGCGCCAGCAGCCACCTTCTTGGCAATGAGCAGTTCTTC,CASSHLLGNEQFF
TRBJ2-3,few,TRBV7-3,NA,TGTGCCAGCAGCTTAATGGGAGAGGTGTATTTT,CASSLMGEVYF
TRBJ1-1,NA,TRBV18,NA,TGTGCCAGCTCACCACTCCAGATGGGGGGTTCGGACACTGAAGCTTTCTTT,CASSPLQMGGSDTEAFF
TRBJ2-1,NA,TRBV11-3,NA,TGTGCCAGCAGTAGCGGTCTGGTTGGCGATGAGCAGTTCTTC,CASSSGLVGDEQFF
TRBJ2-7,few,TRBV7-9,NA,TGTGCCAGCAGCCAGACCCCGGACGAGCAGTACTTC,CASSQTPDEQYF
TRBJ2-7,few,TRBV18,TRBD1,TGTGCCAGCTCACCGACGACAGGGGCCGAGCAGTACTTC,CASSPTTGAEQYF
TRBJ2-1,few,TRBV6-2/TRBV6-3,TRBD2,TGTGCCGGTTGGACTAGCAACTACAATGAGCAGTTCTTC,CAGWTSNYNEQFF